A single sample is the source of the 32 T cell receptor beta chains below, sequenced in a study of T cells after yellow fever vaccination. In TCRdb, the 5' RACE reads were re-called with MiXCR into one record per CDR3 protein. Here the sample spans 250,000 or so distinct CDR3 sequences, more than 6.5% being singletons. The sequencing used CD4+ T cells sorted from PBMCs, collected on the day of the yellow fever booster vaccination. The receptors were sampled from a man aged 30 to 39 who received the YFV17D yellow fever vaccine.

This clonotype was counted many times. The CDR3 sequence is CASSPKPDGELFF. In DNA form, the CDR3 reads TGTGCCAGCTCACCGAAACCAGACGGGGAGCTGTTTTTT. The chain has TRBV18 and TRBJ2-2; D gene ambiguous. This CDR3 region has 13 residues. Germline V gene sequence: CDR1 KGHSH, CDR2 LQKENI. The V and J ends lost 3 bases and 7 bases respectively, with 9 bases between them. Together with reference TRBV18 and TRBJ2-2, the CDR3 gives the full variable domain: NAGVMQNPRHLVRRRGQEARLRCSPMKGHSHVYWYRQLPEEGLKFMVYLQKENIIDESGMPKERFSAEFPKEGPSILRIQQVVRGDSAAYFCASSPKPDGELFFGEGSRLTVL.

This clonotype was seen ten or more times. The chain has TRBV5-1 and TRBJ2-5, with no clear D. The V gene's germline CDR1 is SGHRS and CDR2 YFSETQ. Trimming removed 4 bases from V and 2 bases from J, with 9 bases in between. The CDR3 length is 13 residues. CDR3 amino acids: CASSIYKQETQYF. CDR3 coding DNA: TGCGCCAGCAGCATTTACAAGCAAGAGACCCAGTACTTC. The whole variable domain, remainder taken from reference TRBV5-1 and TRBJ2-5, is KAGVTQTPRYLIKTRGQQVTLSCSPISGHRSVSWYQQTPGQGLQFLFEYFSETQRNKGNFPGRFSGRQFSNSRSEMNVSTLELGDSALYLCASSIYKQETQYFGPGTRLLVL.

CDR3 coding DNA: TGTGCCAGCCGACAGGGAGTCTTTTACGAGCAGTACTTC. Protein: CASRQGVFYEQYF. The chain couples TRBV12-3 or TRBV12-4 to TRBJ2-7, with TRBD1 matching 7 bases. This CDR3 spans 13 amino acids. The junction had 8 bases not matched to a gene; V was cut back by 8 bases and J by 4 bases.

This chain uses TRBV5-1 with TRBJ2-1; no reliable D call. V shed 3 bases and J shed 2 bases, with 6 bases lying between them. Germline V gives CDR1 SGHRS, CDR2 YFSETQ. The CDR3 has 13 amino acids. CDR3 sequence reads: CASSSTPYNEQFF. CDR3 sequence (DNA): TGCGCCAGCAGCTCGACGCCCTACAATGAGCAGTTCTTC. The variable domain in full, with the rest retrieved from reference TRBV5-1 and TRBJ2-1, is KAGVTQTPRYLIKTRGQQVTLSCSPISGHRSVSWYQQTPGQGLQFLFEYFSETQRNKGNFPGRFSGRQFSNSRSEMNVSTLELGDSALYLCASSSTPYNEQFFGPGTRLTVL.

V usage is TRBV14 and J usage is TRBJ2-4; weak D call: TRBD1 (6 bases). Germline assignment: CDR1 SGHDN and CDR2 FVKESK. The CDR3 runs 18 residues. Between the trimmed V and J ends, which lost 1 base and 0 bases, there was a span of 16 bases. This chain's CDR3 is CASSQALTGLGAKNIQYF. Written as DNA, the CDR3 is TGTGCCAGCAGCCAAGCTTTGACAGGACTGGGAGCCAAAAACATTCAGTACTTC. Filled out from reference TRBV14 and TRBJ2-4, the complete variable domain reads EAGVTQFPSHSVIEKGQTVTLRCDPISGHDNLYWYRRVMGKEIKFLLHFVKESKQDESGMPNNRFLAERTGGTYSTLKVQPAELEDSGVYFCASSQALTGLGAKNIQYFGAGTRLSVL.

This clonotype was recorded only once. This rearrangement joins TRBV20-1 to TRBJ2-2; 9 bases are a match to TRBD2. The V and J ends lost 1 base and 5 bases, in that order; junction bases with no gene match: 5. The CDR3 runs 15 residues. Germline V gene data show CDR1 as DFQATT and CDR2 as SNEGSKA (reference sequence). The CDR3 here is CSARAGGRATGELFF. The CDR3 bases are TGCAGTGCTAGAGCGGGCGGGAGGGCTACCGGGGAGCTGTTTTTT.

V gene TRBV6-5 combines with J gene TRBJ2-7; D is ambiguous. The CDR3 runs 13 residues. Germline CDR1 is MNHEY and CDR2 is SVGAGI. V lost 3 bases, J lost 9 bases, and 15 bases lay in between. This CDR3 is CASSYSPLGGQYF. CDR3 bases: TGTGCCAGCAGTTATTCCCCCTTGGGCGGGCAGTACTTC.

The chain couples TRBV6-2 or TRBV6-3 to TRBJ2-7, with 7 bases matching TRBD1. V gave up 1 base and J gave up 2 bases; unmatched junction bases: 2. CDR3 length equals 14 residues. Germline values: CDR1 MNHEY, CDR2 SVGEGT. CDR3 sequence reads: CASSYYQGAYEQYF. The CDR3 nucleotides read TGTGCCAGCAGTTACTATCAGGGGGCCTACGAGCAGTACTTC.

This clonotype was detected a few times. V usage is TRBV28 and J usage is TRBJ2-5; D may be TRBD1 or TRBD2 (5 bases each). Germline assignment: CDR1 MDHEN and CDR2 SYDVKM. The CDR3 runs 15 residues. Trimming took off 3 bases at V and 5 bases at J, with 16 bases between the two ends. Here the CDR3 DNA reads TGTGCCAGCAGTTTGGTTTTGGGACGAGGGGAGACCCAGTACTTC. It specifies CASSLVLGRGETQYF.

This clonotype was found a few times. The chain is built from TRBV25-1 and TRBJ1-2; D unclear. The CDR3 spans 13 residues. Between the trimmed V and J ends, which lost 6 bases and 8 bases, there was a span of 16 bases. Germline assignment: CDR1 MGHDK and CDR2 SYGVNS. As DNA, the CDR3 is TGTGCCAGCAGGAAAGGAGGCCTTGGGGGCTACACCTTC. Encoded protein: CASRKGGLGGYTF.

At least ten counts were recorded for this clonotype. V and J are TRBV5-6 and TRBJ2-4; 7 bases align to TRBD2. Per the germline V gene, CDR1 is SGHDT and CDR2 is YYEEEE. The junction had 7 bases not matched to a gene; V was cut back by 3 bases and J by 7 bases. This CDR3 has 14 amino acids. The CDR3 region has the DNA TGTGCCAGCAGCTCTACTAGCGCTCCGAACATTCAGTACTTC. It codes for CASSSTSAPNIQYF.

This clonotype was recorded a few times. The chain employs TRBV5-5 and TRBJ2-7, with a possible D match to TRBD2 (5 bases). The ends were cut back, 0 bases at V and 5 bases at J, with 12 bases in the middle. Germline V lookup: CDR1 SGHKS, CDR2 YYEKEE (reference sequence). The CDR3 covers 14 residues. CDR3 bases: TGTGCCAGCAGCTTGGAACTGACCGGGAACGAGCAGTACTTC. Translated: CASSLELTGNEQYF.

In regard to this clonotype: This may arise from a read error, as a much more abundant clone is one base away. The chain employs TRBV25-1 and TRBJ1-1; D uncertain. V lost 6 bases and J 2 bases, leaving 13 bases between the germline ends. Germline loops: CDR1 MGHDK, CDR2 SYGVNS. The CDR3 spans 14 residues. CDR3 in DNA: TGTGCCAGCAGAGACACTGCCCGAAACACTGAAGCTTTCTTT. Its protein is CASRDTARNTEAFF.

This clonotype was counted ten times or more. This chain's CDR3 is CASSFRAGELFF. CDR3 nucleotide sequence: TGTGCCAGCAGTTTTAGGGCCGGGGAGCTGTTTTTT. The chain joins TRBV12-3 or TRBV12-4 to TRBJ2-2; D call uncertain. With 3 bases removed from V and 6 bases from J, the gap between germline ends came to 5 bases. The CDR3 contains 12 residues.

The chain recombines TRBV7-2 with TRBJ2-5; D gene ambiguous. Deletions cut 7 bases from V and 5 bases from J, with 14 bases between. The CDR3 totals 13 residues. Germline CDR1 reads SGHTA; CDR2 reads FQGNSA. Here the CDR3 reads CASILNSGETQYF. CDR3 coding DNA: TGTGCCAGCATCCTTAATAGTGGGGAGACCCAGTACTTC.

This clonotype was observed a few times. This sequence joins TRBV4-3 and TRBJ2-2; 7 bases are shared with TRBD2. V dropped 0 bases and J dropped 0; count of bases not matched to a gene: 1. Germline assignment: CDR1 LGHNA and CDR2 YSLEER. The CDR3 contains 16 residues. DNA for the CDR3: TGCGCCAGCAGCCAAGAAACTAGCGCGAACACCGGGGAGCTGTTTTTT. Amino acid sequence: CASSQETSANTGELFF.

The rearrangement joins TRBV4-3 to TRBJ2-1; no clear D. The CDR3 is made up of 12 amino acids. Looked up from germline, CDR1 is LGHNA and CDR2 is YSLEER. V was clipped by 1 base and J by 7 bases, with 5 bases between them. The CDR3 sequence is CASSQGENEQFF. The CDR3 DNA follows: TGCGCCAGCAGCCAAGGAGAAAATGAGCAGTTCTTC.

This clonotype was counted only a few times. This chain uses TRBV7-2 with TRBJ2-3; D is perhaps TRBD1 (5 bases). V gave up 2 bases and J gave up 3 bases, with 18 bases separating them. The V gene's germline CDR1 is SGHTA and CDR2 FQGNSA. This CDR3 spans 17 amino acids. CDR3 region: CASSLRAPTGWTDTQYF. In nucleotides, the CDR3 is TGTGCCAGCAGCTTAAGAGCCCCCACAGGTTGGACAGATACGCAGTATTTT.

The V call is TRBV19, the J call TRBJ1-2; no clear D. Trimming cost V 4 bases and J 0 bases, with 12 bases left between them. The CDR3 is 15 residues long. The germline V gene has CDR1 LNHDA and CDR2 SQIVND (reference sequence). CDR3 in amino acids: CASSRERQANYGYTF. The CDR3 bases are TGTGCCAGTAGTAGGGAGCGACAAGCTAACTATGGCTACACCTTC.

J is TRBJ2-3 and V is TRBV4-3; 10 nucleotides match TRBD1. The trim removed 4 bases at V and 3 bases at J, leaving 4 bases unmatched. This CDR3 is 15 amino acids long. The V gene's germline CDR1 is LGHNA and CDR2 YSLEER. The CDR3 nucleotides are TGCGCCAGCAGCCGAAGGACAGGGGGAACAGATACGCAGTATTTT. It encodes CASSRRTGGTDTQYF.

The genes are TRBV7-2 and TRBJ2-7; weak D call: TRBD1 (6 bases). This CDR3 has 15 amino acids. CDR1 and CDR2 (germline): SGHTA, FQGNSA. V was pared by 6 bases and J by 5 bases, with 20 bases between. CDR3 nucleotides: TGTGCCAGCAGGGCTTCGAGGACAGACCTAAACGAGCAGTACTTC. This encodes CASRASRTDLNEQYF.

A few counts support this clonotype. CDR3 nucleotides: TGTGCCAGCAGCTTGGTAGGGACTAGAGGGGGTGAGCAGTTCTTC. Amino acids: CASSLVGTRGGEQFF. The V and J genes are TRBV7-2 and TRBJ2-1, with 8 bases matching TRBD2. V shed 3 bases, J shed 9 bases, and the junction held 10 bases outside the gene matches. This CDR3 has 15 amino acids. From germline, CDR1 is SGHTA and CDR2 FQGNSA. Drawing the rest from reference TRBV7-2 and TRBJ2-1, the complete variable domain is GAGVSQSPSNKVTEKGKDVELRCDPISGHTALYWYRQSLGQGLEFLIYFQGNSAPDKSGLPSDRFSAERTGGSVSTLTIQRTQQEDSAVYLCASSLVGTRGGEQFFGPGTRLTVL.

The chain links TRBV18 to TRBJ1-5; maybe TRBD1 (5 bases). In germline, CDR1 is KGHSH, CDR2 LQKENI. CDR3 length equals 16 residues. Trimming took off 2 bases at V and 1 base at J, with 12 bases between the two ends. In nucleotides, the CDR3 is TGTGCCAGCTCACCAGGGTGGGGGTTGAGCAATCAGCCCCAGCATTTT. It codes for CASSPGWGLSNQPQHF.

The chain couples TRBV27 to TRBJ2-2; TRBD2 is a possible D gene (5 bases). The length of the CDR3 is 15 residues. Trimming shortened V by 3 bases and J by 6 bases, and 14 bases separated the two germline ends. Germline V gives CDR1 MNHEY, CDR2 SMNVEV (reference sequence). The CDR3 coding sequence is TGTGCCAGCAGTTTTACCACTAGTTCCCCCGGGGAGCTGTTTTTT. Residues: CASSFTTSSPGELFF.

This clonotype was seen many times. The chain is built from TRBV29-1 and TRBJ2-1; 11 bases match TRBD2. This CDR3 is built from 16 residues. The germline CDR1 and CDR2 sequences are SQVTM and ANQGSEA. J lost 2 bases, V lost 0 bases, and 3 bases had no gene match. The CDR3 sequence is CSVEEGSGRAYNEQFF. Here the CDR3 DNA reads TGCAGCGTTGAAGAAGGTAGCGGGAGGGCCTACAATGAGCAGTTCTTC.

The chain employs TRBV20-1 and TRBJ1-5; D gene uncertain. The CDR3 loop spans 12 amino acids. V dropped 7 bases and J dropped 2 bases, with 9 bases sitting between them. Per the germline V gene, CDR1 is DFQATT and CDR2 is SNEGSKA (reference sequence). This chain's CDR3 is CSVSPGNQPQHF. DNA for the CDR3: TGCAGTGTGAGTCCCGGCAATCAGCCCCAGCATTTT.

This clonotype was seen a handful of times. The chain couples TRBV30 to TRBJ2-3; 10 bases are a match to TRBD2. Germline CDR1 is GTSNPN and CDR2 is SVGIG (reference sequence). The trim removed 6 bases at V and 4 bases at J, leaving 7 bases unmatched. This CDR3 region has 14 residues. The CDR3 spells CACLPSGSPDTQYF. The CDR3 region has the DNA TGTGCCTGCCTTCCTAGCGGGAGCCCAGATACGCAGTATTTT. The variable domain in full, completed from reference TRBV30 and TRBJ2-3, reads SQTIHQWPATLVQPVGSPLSLECTVEGTSNPNLYWYRQAAGRGLQLLFYSVGIGQISSEVPQNLSASRPQDRQFILSSKKLLLSDSGFYLCACLPSGSPDTQYFGPGTRLTVL.

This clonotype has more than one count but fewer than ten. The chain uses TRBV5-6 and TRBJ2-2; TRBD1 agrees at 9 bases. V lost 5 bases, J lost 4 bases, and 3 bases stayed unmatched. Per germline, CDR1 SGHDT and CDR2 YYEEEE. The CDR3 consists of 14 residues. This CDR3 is CASSSQGATGELFF. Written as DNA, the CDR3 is TGTGCCAGCAGTTCACAGGGGGCCACCGGGGAGCTGTTTTTT.

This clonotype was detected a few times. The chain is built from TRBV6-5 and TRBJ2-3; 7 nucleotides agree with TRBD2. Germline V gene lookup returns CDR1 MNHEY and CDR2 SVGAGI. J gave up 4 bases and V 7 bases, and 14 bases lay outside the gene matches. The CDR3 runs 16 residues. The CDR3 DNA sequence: TGTGCCAGCAAGGGGTTAGCGGGCAGAGAACCAGATACGCAGTATTTT. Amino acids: CASKGLAGREPDTQYF.

CDR3 region: CASSSGTQGYNEQFF. CDR3 coding DNA: TGTGCCAGCAGCTCCGGGACCCAAGGGTACAATGAGCAGTTCTTC. The chain carries TRBV5-4 and TRBJ2-1, with D perhaps assigned TRBD1 or TRBD2 (5 bases each). V gave up 3 bases and J gave up 4 bases, with 14 bases separating them. The V gene's germline CDR1 is SGHNT and CDR2 YYREEE (reference sequence). This CDR3 contains 15 residues. The entire variable domain, with the rest obtained from reference TRBV5-4 and TRBJ2-1, is as follows: ETGVTQSPTHLIKTRGQQVTLRCSSQSGHNTVSWYQQALGQGPQFIFQYYREEENGRGNFPPRFSGLQFPNYSSELNVNALELDDSALYLCASSSGTQGYNEQFFGPGTRLTVL.

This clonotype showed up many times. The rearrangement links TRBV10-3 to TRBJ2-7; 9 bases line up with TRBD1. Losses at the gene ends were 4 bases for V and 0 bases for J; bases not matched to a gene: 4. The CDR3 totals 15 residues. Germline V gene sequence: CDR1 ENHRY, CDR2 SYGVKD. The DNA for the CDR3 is TGTGCCATCAGTGGCGGACAGGGGAGCTCCTACGAGCAGTACTTC. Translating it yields CAISGGQGSSYEQYF.

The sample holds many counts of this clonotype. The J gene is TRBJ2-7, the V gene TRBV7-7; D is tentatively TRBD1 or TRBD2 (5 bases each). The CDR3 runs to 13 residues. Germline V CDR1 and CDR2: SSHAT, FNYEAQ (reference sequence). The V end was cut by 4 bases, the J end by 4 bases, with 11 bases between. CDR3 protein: CASSSQRGYEQYF. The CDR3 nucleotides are TGTGCCAGCAGCTCCCAGAGGGGATACGAGCAGTACTTC.